Shown below are 7 T cell receptor beta chains from a single sample sequenced in a study of cytomegalovirus exposure and HLA in healthy donors. Here immunoSEQ multiplex PCR was the method, and the copy in TCRdb shows in-frame clones only, minus some. The sample holds 220,000 or so clones, 85% to 95% seen once. Sequenced sample: PBMCs. These receptors were collected from a woman under 30 in good health and CMV-seronegative.

The chain links TRBV2 to TRBJ2-5; 9 bases are a match to TRBD2. With V trimmed by 7 bases and J by 4 bases, 13 bases remained unmatched. Germline V gene data show CDR1 as SNHLY and CDR2 as FYNNEI. The CDR3 sequence is 16 residues long. The CDR3 bases are TGTGCCAGCATCCTGACCCGATGGCGGGAGGGAGAGACCCAGTACTTC. Protein product: CASILTRWREGETQYF.

The V gene is TRBV19, the J gene TRBJ2-6; maybe TRBD2 (6 bases). The CDR3 runs 16 residues. The ends were cut back, 7 bases at V and 1 base at J, with 14 bases in the middle. Germline V gives CDR1 LNHDA, CDR2 SQIVND (reference sequence). The CDR3 spells CASTAGSGSGANVLTF. In nucleotides, the CDR3 is TGTGCCAGTACCGCGGGAAGCGGATCTGGGGCCAACGTCCTGACTTTC. Full variable domain (remainder filled in from reference TRBV19 and TRBJ2-6): DGGITQSPKYLFRKEGQNVTLSCEQNLNHDAMYWYRQDPGQGLRLIYYSQIVNDFQKGDIAEGYSVSREKKESFPLTVTSAQKNPTAFYLCASTAGSGSGANVLTFGAGSRLTVL.

The rearrangement joins TRBV19 to TRBJ2-5, with TRBD1 identical over 9 bases. V dropped 5 bases and J dropped 5; count of bases not matched to a gene: 18. Germline lookup yields CDR1 LNHDA and CDR2 SQIVND (reference sequence). The CDR3 extends over 18 amino acids. CDR3 protein: CASSPNRGRVLAGETQYF. CDR3 nucleotide sequence: TGTGCCAGTAGTCCAAACAGGGGGCGCGTACTAGCAGGCGAGACCCAGTACTTC.

The chain links TRBV5-8 to TRBJ1-2; D gene uncertain. The CDR3 totals 13 residues. Trimming left V 0 bases short and J 8 bases short, with 11 bases between. Germline lookup yields CDR1 SGHTS and CDR2 YDEGEE. The CDR3 here is CASSLARAGGYTF. The CDR3 region has the DNA TGTGCCAGCAGCTTGGCGCGGGCGGGAGGCTACACCTTC.

This chain links TRBV28 with TRBJ1-1, with 10 bases identical to TRBD1. This CDR3 spans 16 amino acids. Looked up from germline, CDR1 is MDHEN and CDR2 is SYDVKM. V trimming: 5 bases; J trimming: 4 bases; junction bases outside the gene matches: 10. CDR3 nucleotide sequence: TGTGCCAGCAGTCCGACAGGGGGCTGGGTAGGCACTGAAGCTTTCTTT. Protein sequence: CASSPTGGWVGTEAFF.

The chain couples TRBV18 to TRBJ2-7, with D uncertain. CDR3 size: 12 residues. Germline V lookup: CDR1 KGHSH, CDR2 LQKENI. Trimming removed 4 bases at V and 3 bases at J, with 7 bases between. The CDR3 is CASSLNYYEQYF. The CDR3 bases are TGTGCCAGCTCACTGAACTACTACGAGCAGTACTTC.

This chain uses TRBV6-5 with TRBJ1-2; D perhaps matches TRBD1 (5 bases). Looked up from germline, CDR1 is MNHEY and CDR2 is SVGAGI. The CDR3 has 14 residues. V was trimmed by 5 bases and J by 0 bases, leaving 10 bases between them. The CDR3 DNA reads as TGTGCCAGCAGTAATCTCAGGGCTAACTATGGCTACACCTTC. It translates to CASSNLRANYGYTF.